Shown below are 31 T cell receptor beta chains from a single sample sequenced in a study of shared clonotypes between healthy human individuals. TCRdb keeps only in-frame clones here, not all; method: immunoSEQ multiplex PCR. The table lists roughly 1,500,000 clones, approximately 98% of them singletons. The material sequenced was naive CD4+ T cells sorted from blood. The subset is: CD45RA+ positively selected. The origin of the receptors is a man younger than 45 in good health.

The rearrangement uses TRBV2 and TRBJ2-6; the match to TRBD1 covers 9 bases. CDR1 and CDR2 (germline): SNHLY, FYNNEI. The CDR3 contains 18 residues. J was trimmed by 2 bases and V by 7 bases; bases with no gene match: 12. In DNA, the CDR3 is TGTGCCAGCACTTGGAAAACAGGGGGCGTCGCTGGGGCCAACGTCCTGACTTTC. Translating it yields CASTWKTGGVAGANVLTF.

The V call is TRBV5-1, the J call TRBJ2-1; D possibly matches TRBD1 or TRBD2 (5 bases each). The germline V and J ends were trimmed by 0 bases and 4 bases, with 11 bases remaining between them. This CDR3 spans 15 amino acids. CDR1 and CDR2 (germline): SGHRS, YFSETQ. CDR3 in DNA: TGCGCCAGCAGCTTGGTGTGGGACCTATACAATGAGCAGTTCTTC. This translates into CASSLVWDLYNEQFF.

The V call is TRBV2, the J call TRBJ2-5; no clear D. The germline V gene encodes CDR1 SNHLY and CDR2 FYNNEI. The CDR3 is 12 amino acids. Between the trimmed V and J ends, which lost 6 bases and 2 bases, there was a span of 7 bases. The CDR3, as DNA: TGTGCCAGCAGGCTGGGGCAAGAGACCCAGTACTTC. Residues: CASRLGQETQYF. The complete variable domain, with remaining parts taken from reference TRBV2 and TRBJ2-5, reads EPEVTQTPSHQVTQMGQEVILRCVPISNHLYFYWYRQILGQKVEFLVSFYNNEISEKSEIFDDQFSVERPDGSNFTLKIRSTKLEDSAMYFCASRLGQETQYFGPGTRLLVL.

With respect to this clone: Other DNA sequences in the sample encode the same CDR3. V is TRBV2 and J is TRBJ1-5, with 7 bases identical to TRBD1. Looked up from germline, CDR1 is SNHLY and CDR2 is FYNNEI. The junction had 6 bases not matched to a gene; V was cut back by 8 bases and J by 2 bases. This CDR3 spans 14 amino acids. The chain's CDR3 is CASSDRDRNQPQHF. CDR3 nucleotide sequence: TGTGCCAGCTCTGACAGGGACCGCAATCAGCCCCAGCATTTT.

The rearrangement links TRBV7-8 to TRBJ2-7, with D perhaps matching TRBD2 (5 bases). Trimming cost V 0 bases and J 2 bases, with 11 bases left between them. This CDR3 is built from 15 residues. CDR1 and CDR2 from the germline V gene are SGHVS and FQNEAQ. CDR3 bases: TGTGCCAGCAGCTTAGCGTTGTCCGGGGCCTACGAGCAGTACTTC. It specifies CASSLALSGAYEQYF.

This rearrangement joins TRBV19 to TRBJ2-1; D unresolved. Trimming removed 3 bases at V and 8 bases at J, with 11 bases between. Germline CDR1 reads LNHDA; CDR2 reads SQIVND (reference sequence). CDR3 length equals 13 residues. The DNA for the CDR3 is TGTGCCAGTAGTATCCTTCGTGGAGATGAGCAGTTCTTC. Residues: CASSILRGDEQFF.

This clone is a singleton in its sample. The CDR3 nucleotides are TGTGCCAGTAGTATCCCCGGGACGGAGACCCAGTACTTC. Translated, it gives CASSIPGTETQYF. The chain couples TRBV19 to TRBJ2-5; D assignment may be TRBD1 or TRBD2 (5 bases each). The CDR3 has 13 amino acids. Trimming left V 3 bases short and J 5 bases short, with 10 bases between. Germline CDR1 reads LNHDA; CDR2 reads SQIVND (reference sequence).

This sequence joins TRBV7-9 and TRBJ2-5; D is ambiguous. Germline lookup yields CDR1 SEHNR and CDR2 FQNEAQ (reference sequence). Deletions cut 5 bases from V and 7 bases from J, with 11 bases between. The CDR3 totals 12 residues. The CDR3 region is CASSPPPRTQYF. DNA of the CDR3: TGTGCCAGCAGCCCCCCCCCGAGGACCCAGTACTTC.

Comments on this clone: Other DNA sequences from this sample encode an identical CDR3 as well. V gene TRBV18 combines with J gene TRBJ2-7; TRBD1 agrees at 8 bases. CDR1 is KGHSH, CDR2 LQKENI, per germline. The CDR3 consists of 14 residues. The ends lost 6 bases at V and 3 bases at J; junction bases unmatched: 7. CDR3 region: CASSPTGGSYEQYF. The DNA of the CDR3 is TGTGCCAGCTCGCCAACAGGGGGTAGCTACGAGCAGTACTTC.

This chain's CDR3 is CASTREGGETQYF. The CDR3, as DNA: TGTGCCAGCACTCGGGAAGGGGGAGAGACCCAGTACTTC. V gene TRBV2 combines with J gene TRBJ2-5; TRBD1 is a possible D gene (6 bases). Germline values: CDR1 SNHLY, CDR2 FYNNEI. The CDR3 loop spans 13 amino acids. V was shortened by 7 bases and J by 4 bases, with 13 bases between the two germline ends.

The V and J genes are TRBV14 and TRBJ1-1; TRBD1 agrees at 7 bases. The CDR3 has 17 residues. Germline-derived CDR1 and CDR2 are SGHDN and FVKESK. After removal of 0 bases from V and 0 bases from J, the junction contained 7 bases not matched to a gene. CDR3 region: CASSQESWDRMNTEAFF. In nucleotides, the CDR3 is TGTGCCAGCAGCCAAGAGTCCTGGGACAGAATGAACACTGAAGCTTTCTTT.

V is TRBV10-3 and J is TRBJ2-3, with no clear D. V shed 0 bases and J shed 5 bases, with 15 bases lying between them. CDR1 ENHRY and CDR2 SYGVKD come from the germline V gene. CDR3 length equals 16 residues. CDR3 coding DNA: TGTGCCATCAGTGAGTCGGTCTTGAGGACCCAAGATACGCAGTATTTT. This gives the protein CAISESVLRTQDTQYF.

This chain connects TRBV5-6 to TRBJ1-4, with TRBD1 matching over 8 bases. Trimming took 3 bases from V and 7 from J; bases not matched to a gene: 11. This CDR3 is 16 amino acids long. The V gene's germline CDR1 is SGHDT and CDR2 YYEEEE. The CDR3 DNA reads as TGTGCCAGCAGCTCGGCCGACAGGGGTCTGGGTGAAAAACTGTTTTTT. Its protein is CASSSADRGLGEKLFF.

The chain uses TRBV6-1 and TRBJ2-7; a weak D match, TRBD1 (6 bases). Looked up from germline, CDR1 is MNHNS and CDR2 is SASEGT. This CDR3 has 14 amino acids. V lost 8 bases and J lost 4, with 18 bases in between. The CDR3 here is CASRRGTQGYEQYF. The CDR3, as DNA: TGTGCCAGCCGCCGGGGAACTCAGGGGTACGAGCAGTACTTC.

The chain is built from TRBV5-1 and TRBJ1-4, with a possible D match to TRBD1 (5 bases). With 4 bases removed from V and 8 bases from J, the gap between germline ends came to 15 bases. The CDR3 runs to 14 residues. Germline loops: CDR1 SGHRS, CDR2 YFSETQ. CDR3 sequence (DNA): TGCGCCAGCAGCCCTCGGGGCCTTGGGGAAAAACTGTTTTTT. It translates to CASSPRGLGEKLFF. The entire variable domain, with the rest obtained from reference TRBV5-1 and TRBJ1-4, is as follows: KAGVTQTPRYLIKTRGQQVTLSCSPISGHRSVSWYQQTPGQGLQFLFEYFSETQRNKGNFPGRFSGRQFSNSRSEMNVSTLELGDSALYLCASSPRGLGEKLFFGSGTQLSVL.

The gene calls are TRBV7-2 and TRBJ2-1, with D possibly TRBD1 on 6 matching bases. This CDR3 has 16 amino acids. Per the germline V gene, CDR1 is SGHTA and CDR2 is FQGNSA. V was pared by 4 bases and J by 5 bases, with 18 bases between. The chain's CDR3 is CASSSIRGLGDNEQFF. The CDR3 DNA is TGTGCCAGCAGCTCTATCAGGGGTTTAGGGGACAATGAGCAGTTCTTC.

The chain joins TRBV7-8 to TRBJ2-5, with 10 bases aligning to TRBD2. V lost 3 bases and J lost 3; bases outside the gene matches: 1. There are 14 residues in the CDR3. Germline V CDR1 and CDR2: SGHVS, FQNEAQ. CDR3 coding DNA: TGTGCCAGCAGCTTCGGGACTAGCGAAGAGACCCAGTACTTC. This gives the protein CASSFGTSEETQYF. The whole variable domain, filled in from reference TRBV7-8 and TRBJ2-5, reads GAGVSQSPRYKVAKRGQDVALRCDPISGHVSLFWYQQALGQGPEFLTYFQNEAQLDKSGLPSDRFFAERPEGSVSTLKIQRTQQEDSAVYLCASSFGTSEETQYFGPGTRLLVL.

The chain is built from TRBV19 and TRBJ2-2; TRBD1 matches at 9 bases. Trimming cost V 6 bases and J 3 bases; bases outside gene matches: 2. Germline V gene lookup returns CDR1 LNHDA and CDR2 SQIVND (reference sequence). This CDR3 has 14 amino acids. The CDR3 bases are TGTGCCAGTAGACGGACAGGGGACACCGGGGAGCTGTTTTTT. This translates into CASRRTGDTGELFF. Using reference TRBV19 and TRBJ2-2 for the parts outside the CDR3, the full variable domain is DGGITQSPKYLFRKEGQNVTLSCEQNLNHDAMYWYRQDPGQGLRLIYYSQIVNDFQKGDIAEGYSVSREKKESFPLTVTSAQKNPTAFYLCASRRTGDTGELFFGEGSRLTVL.

V and J are TRBV5-4 and TRBJ1-2; TRBD1 matches at 7 bases. After removal of 5 bases from V and 4 bases from J, the junction contained 5 bases not matched to a gene. CDR1 SGHNT and CDR2 YYREEE come from the germline V gene (reference sequence). The CDR3 totals 13 residues. The CDR3 DNA sequence: TGTGCCAGCAGGCGTACAGGGGTCTATGGCTACACCTTC. Translating it yields CASRRTGVYGYTF.

V is TRBV25-1 and J is TRBJ2-5, with 11 bases matching TRBD1. The germline V gene encodes CDR1 MGHDK and CDR2 SYGVNS. With 3 bases clipped from V and 5 bases from J, the junction kept 2 bases outside the gene matches. CDR3 size: 14 residues. CDR3 in amino acids: CASSDGQGAETQYF. The DNA for the CDR3 is TGTGCCAGCAGTGACGGACAGGGGGCCGAGACCCAGTACTTC.

The rearrangement uses TRBV5-1 and TRBJ2-7; 9 bases line up with TRBD1. CDR1 SGHRS and CDR2 YFSETQ come from the germline V gene. The J segment lost 2 bases and the V segment lost 3 bases, leaving 9 bases of the junction unmatched. CDR3 length: 16 residues. CDR3 in amino acids: CASSSRIWTGAYEQYF. CDR3 nucleotide sequence: TGCGCCAGCAGCTCGAGGATTTGGACAGGGGCCTACGAGCAGTACTTC.

V usage is TRBV5-1 and J usage is TRBJ1-1, with D maybe TRBD1 (5 bases). CDR3 length equals 16 residues. The germline CDR1 and CDR2 sequences are SGHRS and YFSETQ. Trimming removed 2 bases from V and 1 base from J, with 15 bases in between. The CDR3 nucleotides read TGCGCCAGCAGCTTATCTCCGGCCAGGGAGAACACTGAAGCTTTCTTT. Protein product: CASSLSPARENTEAFF.

CDR3 sequence (DNA): TGCGCCAGCAGCTTGGAAGGGCTCGCTGAAGCTTTCTTT. Amino acids: CASSLEGLAEAFF. The genes are TRBV5-1 and TRBJ1-1, with D unclear. The length of the CDR3 is 13 residues. V lost 0 bases to trimming and J lost 6 bases, with 9 bases between them. Germline loops: CDR1 SGHRS, CDR2 YFSETQ.

The genes are TRBV10-3 and TRBJ2-7, with D possibly matching TRBD1 (6 bases). Deletions cut 1 base from V and 0 bases from J, with 13 bases between. CDR3 length: 16 residues. Germline V gene data show CDR1 as ENHRY and CDR2 as SYGVKD. For the CDR3, the DNA is TGTGCCATCAGTGAGTGGACAGTTCCTAGCTCCTACGAGCAGTACTTC. Amino acid sequence: CAISEWTVPSSYEQYF.

The CDR3 is CASSGDSLSSYEQYF. CDR3 nucleotide sequence: TGCGCCAGCAGCGGGGACAGCCTTAGCTCCTACGAGCAGTACTTC. This chain joins TRBV5-1 and TRBJ2-7; 7 bases line up with TRBD1. J was trimmed by 0 bases and V by 4 bases; bases with no gene match: 7. Germline V lookup: CDR1 SGHRS, CDR2 YFSETQ. The CDR3 is 15 residues long.

The genes are TRBV28 and TRBJ2-3; 7 bases fit TRBD2. The CDR3 loop spans 15 amino acids. The trim removed 2 bases at V and 4 bases at J, leaving 6 bases unmatched. Germline V CDR1 and CDR2: MDHEN, SYDVKM. Written as DNA, the CDR3 is TGTGCCAGCAGTTTAGTGCGGGGGTTCGCAGATACGCAGTATTTT. As protein: CASSLVRGFADTQYF.

The chain uses TRBV5-4 and TRBJ2-2; tentative D call: TRBD1 (6 bases). Trimming removed 0 bases at V and 1 base at J, with 7 bases between. The CDR3 spans 15 residues. Germline V gives CDR1 SGHNT, CDR2 YYREEE (reference sequence). The CDR3 reads CASSLGDKNTGELFF. CDR3 DNA sequence: TGTGCCAGCAGCTTGGGGGACAAGAACACCGGGGAGCTGTTTTTT.

The rearrangement uses TRBV7-2 and TRBJ2-4, with D maybe TRBD1 (5 bases). V dropped 5 bases and J dropped 5 bases, with 28 bases sitting between them. Germline V CDR1 and CDR2: SGHTA, FQGNSA. The CDR3 consists of 19 residues. CDR3 DNA: TGTGCCAGCAGCCTATCGGACAATCCCTGGCCAGGAAGCCAAAACATTCAGTACTTC. This codes for CASSLSDNPWPGSQNIQYF.

As for this clone: Within the sample, other DNA sequences also encode this same CDR3. The chain links TRBV28 to TRBJ2-7; D call uncertain. Deletions cut 3 bases from V and 4 bases from J, with 4 bases between. Germline loops: CDR1 MDHEN, CDR2 SYDVKM. The CDR3 loop spans 11 amino acids. The DNA for the CDR3 is TGTGCCAGCAGTTTGGGTTACGAGCAGTACTTC. Its protein product is CASSLGYEQYF.

In DNA form, the CDR3 reads TGTGCCAGCAGCGAGGACAGGGATCCTGGGGCCAACGTCCTGACTTTC. Residues: CASSEDRDPGANVLTF. This chain links TRBV2 with TRBJ2-6; 8 bases map to TRBD1. The CDR3 length is 16 residues. CDR1 and CDR2 (germline): SNHLY, FYNNEI. V dropped 6 bases and J dropped 2; count of bases not matched to a gene: 6.

The chain couples TRBV9 to TRBJ2-2, with 13 bases identical to TRBD2. V trimming: 5 bases; J trimming: 0 bases; junction bases outside the gene matches: 7. From germline, CDR1 is SGDLS and CDR2 YYNGEE. CDR3 length equals 18 residues. CDR3 DNA sequence: TGTGCCAGCAGTGATACCGGGACTAGCGGGACGAACACCGGGGAGCTGTTTTTT. Encoded protein: CASSDTGTSGTNTGELFF.